This T cell receptor (beta chain) comes out of a study of cytomegalovirus exposure and HLA in healthy donors (dated by TCRdb to between 2016 and 2019). For the wider study: An earlier analysis of roughly 570 of the donors reported about 260 Gb of sequence data and 117 million unique TCR beta sequences obtained from roughly 170 million T cells. About 330 gigabases of sequencing data and around 80 million unique TCR sequences made up an early release that covered approximately 650 HLA-typed donors. Of the approximately 400 genotyped donors, roughly 80% fell in the genetic ancestry cluster associated with self-reported Caucasian donors. The study aimed to test whether cataloging public T cell receptors could reveal signatures of past pathogen exposure. The study used immunosequencing to profile the T cell repertoires of approximately 630 subjects and linked those repertoires to cytomegalovirus serostatus. Besides the first cohort of some 670 subjects, a separate validation cohort made up of over 95 different subjects was used. To predict cytomegalovirus infection status, the study combined high-throughput TCR immunosequencing, statistical association of individual TCRs with disease status, and machine learning. A later analysis re-examined previously published TCR beta repertoires from more than 600 donors and added high-resolution HLA genotyping to investigate patterns of TCR occurrence. Rather than drawing on any new phenotypic data, the later analysis identified candidate immune exposures from TCR beta sequences and the way those sequences occurred across donors. In an earlier analysis of a few hundred of the donors, high-throughput TCR beta sequencing was used to judge whether each TCR beta V gene segment behaved as functional or pseudogenic. Donor age, sex, ethnicity and CMV serostatus were collected together with the repertoire data. A later genetic analysis took genome-wide SNP genotypes for about 55% of the 666 donors and used that subset as a discovery cohort. All discovery cohort repertoires had been generated using a single sequencing platform. HLA typing covered class I and class II loci at four-digit resolution. Typing coverage varied by locus: roughly 629-630 donors for A, B, C, DRB1 and DQB1; roughly 520 for DQA1; about 590 for DPA1; 450 to 480 for DPB1. Four to six DR-DQ haplotypes were handled as single units for association and clustering, since linkage in the cohort was strong. Across some 400 genotyped donors of the cohort, an average of roughly 250,000 unique TCR beta nucleotide sequences per donor were sequenced, and approximately 19% of those sequences were non-productive.

V drops 2 bases and J drops 0 bases, leaving 11 bases in between. CDR1 and CDR2, per the germline V gene (reference sequence), are LNHDA and SQIVND. Taken from cysteine to phenylalanine, the CDR3 has 16 residues. CDR3 DNA is the only sequence kept; it has 48 bases, read in frame from the first base. To prepare the library, the immunoSEQ multiplex PCR assay was applied. A mixture of 60 forward primers for TCR Vbeta segments and 13 reverse primers for TCR Jbeta segments was used in the multiplex PCR. The CDR3 region of rearranged TCR beta genes was amplified from genomic DNA by a multiplex PCR assay. The amplified TCR beta libraries were sequenced on the Illumina HiSeq System as 87-base-pair reads. Regarding the original processing steps: A later analysis counted about 76 million unique TCR beta chains across the 670 or so repertoires, and about 10 million of these chains were shared by at least two donors. To remove PCR and sequencing errors, raw reads were error-corrected and collapsed into unique sequences using a nearest-neighbor algorithm that merged closely related sequences. To assign V, D and J gene segments, CDR3 sequences were aligned to IMGT reference sequences. For a sequence to be retained, a match of at least six nucleotides to both a V gene segment and a J gene segment was required. Rearrangements were called productive when the CDR3 lacked stop codons and stayed in frame with V and J; all others were non-productive. Following IMGT convention, CDR3 was defined as the stretch from the second conserved V-encoded cysteine up to the conserved J-encoded phenylalanine. In an earlier analysis of roughly 610 of the donors, sequences lacking an unambiguous match to a single V gene segment were excluded. An earlier analysis of some 610 of the donors called V segments functional above 56.7% productive rearrangements and segregating when the between-donor standard deviation exceeded 5%. A statistical classification framework was built to diagnose cytomegalovirus status from the catalog of TCR beta chain sequences. In a later analysis, TCR nucleotide sequences were compared against IMGT/GENE-DB human TR gene sequences so that V and J genes could be assigned. A later analysis assigned CDR3 sequences and most-parsimonious VDJ recombination scenarios with the TCRdist pipeline. In a later analysis, every TCR beta chain was defined by the combination of its CDR3 amino acid sequence and its V-gene family, and reads without a unique V-gene family were dropped. As a way to deal with suspected cross-contamination and a sequencing artifact, a later analysis dropped 592 nucleotide sequences that were highly shared and had low generation probability. A later analysis calculated a clonal expansion index for each public chain from normalized within-repertoire ranks of inferred template counts. A later analysis computed generation probabilities with a VDJ recombination model fitted to out-of-frame rearrangements, and checked the results against IGoR. In a later analysis, hypergeometric tests were used to score TCR-TCR, TCR-HLA and TCR-CMV co-occurrence, with a repertoire-size bias correction applied to TCR pairs. False discovery rates were estimated in a later analysis by permuting HLA or CMV assignments 20 times. A later analysis grouped co-occurring TCRs with DBSCAN, adding TCRdist sequence similarity when clustering within HLA-allele-positive subsets. Repertoires with fewer than 30,000 or more than 120,000 public chains, plus five repertoires with anomalous nucleotide sharing, were excluded from co-occurrence clustering. TCRdb took over this immuneACCESS table, retaining in-frame rearrangements with V and J assigned. Such tables are incomplete; in checked studies, under half of the missing clones stem from an unresolved V gene, and the remainder is unexplained. Clone size and the V and J calls come from that table; the DNA yielded D and trimming. The sample has over 100,000 clones on record, 77% of them singletons. The top ten constitute around 4% of the sample.

The cohort consisted of 666 healthy bone marrow donors. All cohort members were sampled while nominally healthy, although unrecorded immune exposures were likely present. The donor tested CMV seropositive and was one of the 289 seropositive cohort members. A peripheral blood sample was provided by each donor, and peripheral blood mononuclear cells were used for TCR beta sequencing. Genomic DNA was extracted from the blood cell samples with the Qiagen DNeasy Blood Extraction Kit. A word on this clone: There is no known antigen for this receptor. Base qualities are not recorded, but no much larger clone differs from it by a single base.

The paper's findings and limits, for the study overall: Most TCR sequences were seen in very few donors, while some public TCRs were found in many individuals. Sequencing depth was assumed to be roughly uniform across donors in the presence/absence analyses, though that assumption may not hold. In a later genetic analysis, fewer N-insertions in productive TCRs were reported among donors in an Asian-associated ancestry cluster than the roughly 700-donor mean. Strong co-occurrence of HLA alleles, especially DR and DQ, made assigning TCR associations to individual alleles difficult. Some IMGT-functional V segments, including TRBV6-2 and TRBV6-3, could not be distinguished by the 87-base-pair reads and were therefore excluded. The study gave a list of under 200 TCR beta chains associated with cytomegalovirus. A further reported finding was that TCR beta sequences accurately predicted the HLA-A and HLA-B alleles for most subjects in the first cohort. According to a later analysis, TCR association rates differed among HLA loci, with DRB1 alleles showing the most associated TCRs and HLA-C alleles showing the fewest. In a later analysis, HLA-associated TCR beta chains showed more clonal expansion and lower generation probabilities than non-associated chains that were equally common. An earlier analysis of around 600 of the donors showed that most TCR beta V segments appeared in productive rearrangements either about 87% or about 30% of the time, which broadly matched IMGT annotations. In vitro tests confirmed that a few of the cytomegalovirus-associated TCR beta chains recognize cytomegalovirus antigens. A later analysis found that most CMV-associated TCR beta chains appeared HLA-restricted, with HLA associations seemingly driven largely by CMV exposure. About 15 rarely observed V segments, including chromosome 9 orphons, were excluded from the earlier analysis of approximately 500 of the donors because counts were too low. A cluster of highly shared sequence variants was judged likely to represent a technical artifact of the sequencing pipeline. For the cohort, immune exposure information was limited to CMV serostatus. According to a later analysis, parvovirus B19, influenza, CMV and Epstein-Barr virus appeared linked to several top co-occurrence clusters. The authors suggested that the approach could potentially be extended to other disease states and immunological phenotypes. Cytomegalovirus status was reported to be diagnosed by the classifier with high specificity and sensitivity in both the original and validation cohorts. At a false discovery rate of 0.05, a later analysis linked some 18,000 TCR beta sequences to specific HLA alleles. In a later genetic analysis, a missense DCLRE1C variant was associated with V-gene and J-gene trimming of TCR beta chains, and the association was replicated in an independent cohort. Because some donors lacked HLA typing at each locus, the association tests relied only on the typed subset. This cohort had only TCR beta chains sequenced, and the lack of alpha or paired-chain data limited which features could be detected. Linkage disequilibrium might explain the correlated functional status among segregating V segments, but an unknown experimental factor could not be ruled out.

The chain was built from TRBV19 and TRBJ2-1; TRBD1 is perhaps the D gene, given 6 matching bases. Material for sequencing was PBMCs. This sequence was found in a male donor in good health and CMV-seropositive. CDR3 sequence: CASSIILGGSYNEQFF. The DNA sequence is given as TGTGCCAGTAGTATAATTTTAGGGGGCTCCTACAATGAGCAGTTCTTC.